A single T cell receptor (beta chain) is shown here with its context. Its antigen is not known. Germline loops: CDR1 SGHTA, CDR2 FQGNSA. Trimming at V came to 4 bases and at J to 0 bases, leaving 11 bases not matched to a gene. The CDR3 loop spans 17 amino acids. PCR amplification relied on 60 Vbeta primers (plus 13 Jbeta primers). The data were produced by immunoSEQ multiplex PCR, yet TCRdb's version contains in-frame clones alone and is incomplete. The data hold about 120,000 clones, with over 70% observed a single time. This sample is part of a study of cytomegalovirus exposure and HLA in healthy donors. Study context: A prior study identified just under 120 million unique TCR beta sequences from some 200 million T cells. The study's findings and limits: Later analysis showed most CMV-associated TCR beta chains appearing HLA-restricted. Overall, approximately 180 TCR beta chains were annotated as cytomegalovirus-associated. An Asian-associated ancestry cluster reportedly showed fewer N-insertions than the roughly 670-donor mean in a later analysis.

The sequencing input was PBMCs. This receptor was taken from a middle-aged man in good health and CMV-seropositive. This rearrangement joins TRBV7-2 to TRBJ1-1; TRBD1 agrees at 7 bases. In DNA form, the CDR3 reads TGTGCCAGCAGCTACCTAAGACAGGGAAGCTTGAACACTGAAGCTTTCTTT. Translation: CASSYLRQGSLNTEAFF.